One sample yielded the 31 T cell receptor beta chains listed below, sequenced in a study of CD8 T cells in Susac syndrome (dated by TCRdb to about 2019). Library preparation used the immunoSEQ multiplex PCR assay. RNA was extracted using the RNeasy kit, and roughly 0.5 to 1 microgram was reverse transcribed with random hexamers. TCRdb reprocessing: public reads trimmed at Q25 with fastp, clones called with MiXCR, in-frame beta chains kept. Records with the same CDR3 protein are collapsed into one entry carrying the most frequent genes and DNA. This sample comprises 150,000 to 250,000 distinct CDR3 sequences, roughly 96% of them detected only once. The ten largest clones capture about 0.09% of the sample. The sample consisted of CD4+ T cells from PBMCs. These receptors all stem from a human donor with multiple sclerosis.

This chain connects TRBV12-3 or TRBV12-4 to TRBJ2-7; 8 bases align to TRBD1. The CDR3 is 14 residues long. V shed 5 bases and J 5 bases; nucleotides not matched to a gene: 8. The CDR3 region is CASSLGQGVDEQYF. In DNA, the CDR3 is TGTGCCAGCAGTCTAGGACAGGGAGTCGACGAGCAGTACTTC.

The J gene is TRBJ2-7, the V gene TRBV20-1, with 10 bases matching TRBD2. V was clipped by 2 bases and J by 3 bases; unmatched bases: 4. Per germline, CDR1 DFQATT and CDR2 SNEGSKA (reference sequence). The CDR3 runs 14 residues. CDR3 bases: TGCAGTGCTAGACCTAGCGGGAGCAACTACGAGCAGTACTTC. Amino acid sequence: CSARPSGSNYEQYF.

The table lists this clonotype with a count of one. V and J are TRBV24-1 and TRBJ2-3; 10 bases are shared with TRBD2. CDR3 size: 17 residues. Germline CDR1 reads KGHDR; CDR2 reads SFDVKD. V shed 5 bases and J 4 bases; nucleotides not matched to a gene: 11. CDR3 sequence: CATSGPSSGRSPDTQYF. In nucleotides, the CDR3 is TGTGCCACCAGTGGCCCCTCTAGCGGGAGAAGCCCAGATACGCAGTATTTT.

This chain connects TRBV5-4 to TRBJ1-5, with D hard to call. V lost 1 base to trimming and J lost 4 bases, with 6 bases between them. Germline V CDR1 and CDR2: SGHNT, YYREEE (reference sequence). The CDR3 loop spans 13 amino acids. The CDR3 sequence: CASSLWGNQPQHF. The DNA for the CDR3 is TGTGCCAGCAGCTTGTGGGGAAATCAGCCCCAGCATTTT.

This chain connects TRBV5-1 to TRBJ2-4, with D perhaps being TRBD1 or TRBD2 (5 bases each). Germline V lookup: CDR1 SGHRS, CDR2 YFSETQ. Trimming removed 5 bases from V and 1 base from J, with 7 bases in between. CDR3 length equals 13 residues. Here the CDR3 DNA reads TGCGCCAGCAGAGGGGAGGCCAAAAACATTCAGTACTTC. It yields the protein CASRGEAKNIQYF.

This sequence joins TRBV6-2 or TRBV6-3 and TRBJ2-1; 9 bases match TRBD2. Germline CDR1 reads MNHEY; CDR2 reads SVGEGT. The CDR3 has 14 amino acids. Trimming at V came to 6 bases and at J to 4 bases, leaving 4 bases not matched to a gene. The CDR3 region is CASSGLARYNEQFF. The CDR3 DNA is TGTGCCAGCAGCGGACTAGCGCGATACAATGAGCAGTTCTTC.

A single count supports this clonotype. The DNA for the CDR3 is TGCAGCGTTGAAAGGGCAGGGAAAGTGAACACTGAAGCTTTCTTT. This translates into CSVERAGKVNTEAFF. The chain employs TRBV29-1 and TRBJ1-1; a possible D gene is TRBD1 (5 bases). Germline V lookup: CDR1 SQVTM, CDR2 ANQGSEA. CDR3 size: 15 residues. V was pared by 2 bases and J by 0 bases, with 13 bases between.

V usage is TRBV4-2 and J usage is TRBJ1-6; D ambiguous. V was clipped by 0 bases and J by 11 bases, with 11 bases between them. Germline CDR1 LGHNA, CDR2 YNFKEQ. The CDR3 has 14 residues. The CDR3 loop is CASSQESLYPPLHF. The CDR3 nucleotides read TGTGCCAGCAGCCAAGAATCCCTCTACCCACCCCTCCACTTT.

This CDR3 reads CASSPHRRTSGETQYF. The CDR3 DNA sequence: TGTGCCAGCAGCCCGCACCGAAGAACTAGCGGAGAGACCCAGTACTTC. This chain links TRBV3-1 with TRBJ2-5, with TRBD2 matching 8 bases. The CDR3 has 16 amino acids. V lost 4 bases, J lost 4 bases, and 11 bases stayed unmatched. Germline values: CDR1 LGHDT, CDR2 YNNKEL (reference sequence).

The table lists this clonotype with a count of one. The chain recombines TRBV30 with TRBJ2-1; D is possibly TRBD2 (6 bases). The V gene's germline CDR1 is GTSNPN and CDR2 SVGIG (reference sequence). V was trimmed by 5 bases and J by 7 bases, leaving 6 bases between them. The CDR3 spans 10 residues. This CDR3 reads CAWAGNEQFF. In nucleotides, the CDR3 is TGTGCCTGGGCGGGAAATGAGCAGTTCTTC.

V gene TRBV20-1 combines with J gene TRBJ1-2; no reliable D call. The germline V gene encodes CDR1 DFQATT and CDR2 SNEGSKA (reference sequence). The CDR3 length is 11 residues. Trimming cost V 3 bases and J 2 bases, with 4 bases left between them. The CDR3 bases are TGCAGTGCTAGGCAAAACTATGGCTACACCTTC. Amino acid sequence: CSARQNYGYTF.

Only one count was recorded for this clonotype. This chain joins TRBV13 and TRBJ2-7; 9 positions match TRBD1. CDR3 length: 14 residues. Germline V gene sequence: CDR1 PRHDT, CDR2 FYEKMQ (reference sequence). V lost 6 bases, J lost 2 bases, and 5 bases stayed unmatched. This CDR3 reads CASRSGTGPYEQYF. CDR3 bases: TGTGCCAGCAGGTCCGGGACAGGGCCCTACGAGCAGTACTTC.

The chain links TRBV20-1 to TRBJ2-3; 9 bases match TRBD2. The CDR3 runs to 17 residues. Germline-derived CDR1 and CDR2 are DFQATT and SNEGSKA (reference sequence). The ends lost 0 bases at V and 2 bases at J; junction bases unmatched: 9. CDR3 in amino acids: CSARDPGQRGATDTQYF. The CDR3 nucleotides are TGCAGTGCTAGAGATCCAGGCCAGCGGGGGGCCACAGATACGCAGTATTTT.

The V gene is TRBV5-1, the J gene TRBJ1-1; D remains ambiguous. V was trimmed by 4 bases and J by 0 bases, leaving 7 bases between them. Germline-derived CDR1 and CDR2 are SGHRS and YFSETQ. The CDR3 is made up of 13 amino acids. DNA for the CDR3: TGCGCCAGCAGCCGAAGTATGAACACTGAAGCTTTCTTT. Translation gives CASSRSMNTEAFF.

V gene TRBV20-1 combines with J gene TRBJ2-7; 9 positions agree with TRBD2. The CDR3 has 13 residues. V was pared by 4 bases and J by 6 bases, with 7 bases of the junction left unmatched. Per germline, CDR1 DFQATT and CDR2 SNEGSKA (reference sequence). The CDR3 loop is CSAILAGMGEQYF. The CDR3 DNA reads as TGCAGTGCTATCCTAGCGGGAATGGGCGAGCAGTACTTC.

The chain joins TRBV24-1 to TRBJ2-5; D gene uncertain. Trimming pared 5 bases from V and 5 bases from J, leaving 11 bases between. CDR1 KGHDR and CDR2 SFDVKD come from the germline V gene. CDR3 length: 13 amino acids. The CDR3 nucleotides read TGTGCCACCAGTGCGGGCGCATGGGAGACCCAGTACTTC. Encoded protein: CATSAGAWETQYF.

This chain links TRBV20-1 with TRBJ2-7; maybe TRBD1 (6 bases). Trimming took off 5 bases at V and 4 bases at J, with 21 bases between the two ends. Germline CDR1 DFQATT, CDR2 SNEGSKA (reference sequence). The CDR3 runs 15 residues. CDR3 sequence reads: CSAPQVLGGAYEQYF. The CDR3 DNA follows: TGCAGTGCTCCTCAGGTTTTAGGGGGAGCGTACGAGCAGTACTTC.

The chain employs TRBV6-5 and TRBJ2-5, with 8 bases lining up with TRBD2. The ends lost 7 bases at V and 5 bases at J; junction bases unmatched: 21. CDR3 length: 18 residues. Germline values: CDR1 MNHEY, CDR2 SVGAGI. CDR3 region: CASTTRKGLAHIGETQYF. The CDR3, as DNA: TGTGCCAGCACTACTCGGAAAGGACTAGCCCATATTGGGGAGACCCAGTACTTC.

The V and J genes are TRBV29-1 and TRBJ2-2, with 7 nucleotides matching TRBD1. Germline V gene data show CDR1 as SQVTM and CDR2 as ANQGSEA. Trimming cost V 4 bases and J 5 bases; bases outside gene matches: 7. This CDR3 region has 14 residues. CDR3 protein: CSVGTGVDTGELFF. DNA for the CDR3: TGCAGCGTTGGAACAGGGGTGGATACCGGGGAGCTGTTTTTT.

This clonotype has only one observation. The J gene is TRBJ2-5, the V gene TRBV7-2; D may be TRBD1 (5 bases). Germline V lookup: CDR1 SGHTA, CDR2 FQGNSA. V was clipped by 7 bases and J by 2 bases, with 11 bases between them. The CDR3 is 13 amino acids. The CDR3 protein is CASTLRGQETQYF. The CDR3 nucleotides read TGTGCCAGCACTCTAAGGGGTCAAGAGACCCAGTACTTC.

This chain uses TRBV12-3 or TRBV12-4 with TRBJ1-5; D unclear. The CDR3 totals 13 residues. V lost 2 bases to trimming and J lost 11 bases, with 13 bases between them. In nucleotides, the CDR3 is TGTGCCAGCAGTTTATCGGAGGCTAAAGCCCAGCATTTT. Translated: CASSLSEAKAQHF.

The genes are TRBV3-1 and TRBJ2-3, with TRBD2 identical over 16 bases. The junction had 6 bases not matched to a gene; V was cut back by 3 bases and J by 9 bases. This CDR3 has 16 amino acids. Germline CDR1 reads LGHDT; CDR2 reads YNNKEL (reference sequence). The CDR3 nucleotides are TGTGCCAGCAGCCAGGGACTAGCGGGGGGGCGGCGAACGCAGTATTTT. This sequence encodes CASSQGLAGGRRTQYF.

The DNA of the CDR3 is TGTGCCAGCAGCTTCGGCTCTGGGGCCAACGTCCTGACTTTC. It codes for CASSFGSGANVLTF. The chain joins TRBV11-3 to TRBJ2-6; D not resolved. Germline CDR1 reads SGHNT; CDR2 reads YENEEA. Trimming took off 3 bases at V and 0 bases at J, with 3 bases between the two ends. The CDR3 consists of 14 residues.

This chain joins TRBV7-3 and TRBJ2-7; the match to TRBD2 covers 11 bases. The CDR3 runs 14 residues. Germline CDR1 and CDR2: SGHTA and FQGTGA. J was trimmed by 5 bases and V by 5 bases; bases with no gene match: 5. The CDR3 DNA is TGTGCCAGCAGCCTTGGGACTAGCGGCAACGAGCAGTACTTC. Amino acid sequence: CASSLGTSGNEQYF.

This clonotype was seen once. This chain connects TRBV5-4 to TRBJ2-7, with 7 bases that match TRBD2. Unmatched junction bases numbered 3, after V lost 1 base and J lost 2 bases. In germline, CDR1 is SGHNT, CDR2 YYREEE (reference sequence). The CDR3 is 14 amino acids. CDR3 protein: CASSLYGGAYEQYF. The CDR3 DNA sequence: TGTGCCAGCAGCTTGTATGGGGGGGCCTACGAGCAGTACTTC. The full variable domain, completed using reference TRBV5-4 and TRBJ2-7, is ETGVTQSPTHLIKTRGQQVTLRCSSQSGHNTVSWYQQALGQGPQFIFQYYREEENGRGNFPPRFSGLQFPNYSSELNVNALELDDSALYLCASSLYGGAYEQYFGPGTRLTVT.

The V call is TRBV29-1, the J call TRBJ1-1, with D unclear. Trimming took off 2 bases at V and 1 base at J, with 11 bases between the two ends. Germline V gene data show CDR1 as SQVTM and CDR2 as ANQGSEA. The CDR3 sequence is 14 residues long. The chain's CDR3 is CSVESWDGNTEAFF. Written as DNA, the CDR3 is TGCAGCGTTGAAAGCTGGGATGGGAACACTGAAGCTTTCTTT.

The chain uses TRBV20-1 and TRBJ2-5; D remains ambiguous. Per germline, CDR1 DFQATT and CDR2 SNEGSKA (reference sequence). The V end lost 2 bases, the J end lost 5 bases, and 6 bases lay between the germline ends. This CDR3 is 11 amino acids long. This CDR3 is CSARRMETQYF. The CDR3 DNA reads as TGCAGTGCTAGAAGGATGGAGACCCAGTACTTC.

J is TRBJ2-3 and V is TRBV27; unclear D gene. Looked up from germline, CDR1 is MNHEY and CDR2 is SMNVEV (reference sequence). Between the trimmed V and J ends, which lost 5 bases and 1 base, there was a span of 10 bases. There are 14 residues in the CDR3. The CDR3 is CASSDWGRTDTQYF. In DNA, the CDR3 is TGTGCCAGCAGTGACTGGGGTCGCACAGATACGCAGTATTTT.

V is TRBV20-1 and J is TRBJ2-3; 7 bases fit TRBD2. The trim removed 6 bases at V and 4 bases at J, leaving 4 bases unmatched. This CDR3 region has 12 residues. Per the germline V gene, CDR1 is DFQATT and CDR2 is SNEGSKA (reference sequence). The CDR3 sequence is CSAYRGADTQYF. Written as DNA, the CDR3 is TGCAGTGCATACCGGGGGGCAGATACGCAGTATTTT.

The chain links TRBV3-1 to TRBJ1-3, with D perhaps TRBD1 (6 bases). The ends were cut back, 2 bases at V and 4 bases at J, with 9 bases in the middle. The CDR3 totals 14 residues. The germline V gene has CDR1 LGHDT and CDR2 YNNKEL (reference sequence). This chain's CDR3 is CASSQQGTGNTIYF. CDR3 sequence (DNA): TGTGCCAGCAGCCAACAGGGGACCGGAAACACCATATATTTT.

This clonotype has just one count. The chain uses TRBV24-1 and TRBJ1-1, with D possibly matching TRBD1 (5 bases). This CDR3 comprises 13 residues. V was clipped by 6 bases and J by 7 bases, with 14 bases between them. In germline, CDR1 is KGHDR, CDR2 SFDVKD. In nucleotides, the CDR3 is TGTGCCACCAGTTCCGGTTCGGGGGGTGAAGCTTTCTTT. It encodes CATSSGSGGEAFF.